The source of this T cell receptor beta chain is a study of T cells in Graves' hyperthyroidism and ophthalmopathy. Study overall: Sampling of peripheral blood happened at initial diagnosis, prior to any treatment. General study results and limits: Researchers found most expanded thyroid clonotypes above 0.001 in blood as well.

This CDR3 has 15 residues. Germline assignment: CDR1 DFQATT and CDR2 SNEGSKA (reference sequence). The ends were cut back, 0 bases at V and 8 bases at J, with 17 bases in the middle. PBMCs were sourced from less than 12 ml fresh peripheral blood. Researchers amplified the TCR beta CDR3 regions from RNA transcripts. HTBI primers drove first-round RT-PCR of the TCR CDR3. Each CDR3 protein is one row after TCRdb ran MiXCR on the multiplex PCR reads. In the table there are about 620,000 distinct CDR3 sequences, 15% to 20% of which are singletons. This clonotype was detected ten times or more. Its antigen is currently unknown.

The sequence came from a woman in her twenties or thirties with Graves' hyperthyroidism. Sequencing was performed on blood. The rearrangement uses TRBV20-1 and TRBJ2-1; TRBD2 might be the D (6 bases). In nucleotides, the CDR3 is TGCAGTGCTAGAGATTTTTCGGGGGAGGTCGATGAGCAGTTCTTC. Amino acids: CSARDFSGEVDEQFF.